The next 12 T cell receptor beta chains were all read from a single sample in a study of CD8 T cells in ankylosing spondylitis. TCRdb analysed the 5' RACE reads with MiXCR anew, one entry per CDR3 protein. The table lists fewer than 350,000 distinct CDR3 sequences, roughly 12% of them singletons, with roughly 9.5% in the top ten. The sequencing sample was made of blood, either unsorted or a sorted T cell fraction (not recorded which). The source of these receptors is a female donor with ankylosing spondylitis or in good health (not recorded which).

The chain uses TRBV28 and TRBJ2-4; D gene ambiguous. The germline CDR1 and CDR2 sequences are MDHEN and SYDVKM. The CDR3 runs to 15 residues. V lost 6 bases to trimming and J lost 0 bases, with 12 bases between them. The CDR3, as DNA: TGTGCCAGCAGACCAGCTCAGATAGCCAAAAACATTCAGTACTTC. Encoded protein: CASRPAQIAKNIQYF.

This clonotype was recorded at least ten times. J is TRBJ2-2 and V is TRBV5-1; D is unclear. V lost 2 bases, J lost 6 bases, and 8 bases lay in between. The CDR3 has 13 residues. Looked up from germline, CDR1 is SGHRS and CDR2 is YFSETQ. The chain's CDR3 is CASSLRFPGELFF. For the CDR3, the DNA is TGCGCCAGCAGCTTAAGGTTTCCCGGGGAGCTGTTTTTT.

This clonotype has at least ten counts. The genes are TRBV28 and TRBJ2-6, with no clear D. Trimming took 6 bases from V and 2 from J, leaving 11 bases between them. Germline V gene sequence: CDR1 MDHEN, CDR2 SYDVKM. This CDR3 has 15 amino acids. This CDR3 reads CASSPGSAGANVLTF. CDR3 bases: TGTGCCAGCAGCCCCGGGTCAGCTGGGGCCAACGTCCTGACTTTC.

There are a few counts of this clonotype. CDR3 loop: CASSLVATSQGYTF. CDR3 sequence (DNA): TGCGCCAGCAGCTTGGTCGCCACCTCCCAGGGCTACACCTTC. This rearrangement joins TRBV5-1 to TRBJ1-2; D unclear. Germline-derived CDR1 and CDR2 are SGHRS and YFSETQ. There are 14 residues in the CDR3. V shed 0 bases and J shed 8 bases, with 14 bases lying between them.

Ten or more counts support this clonotype. The chain links TRBV20-1 to TRBJ2-3; possible D gene TRBD1, 6 bases. There are 11 residues in the CDR3. Germline CDR1 DFQATT, CDR2 SNEGSKA (reference sequence). The CDR3 sequence is CRGQFLDTQYF. CDR3 in DNA: TGCAGAGGACAGTTTCTAGATACGCAGTATTTT.

This clonotype was found a few times. The chain combines TRBV28 with TRBJ2-3; 9 positions agree with TRBD2. V lost 6 bases, J lost 5 bases, and 15 bases stayed unmatched. Germline V gene data show CDR1 as MDHEN and CDR2 as SYDVKM. The CDR3 has 17 amino acids. CDR3 in amino acids: CASSTNGDSSGRDTQYF. Written as DNA, the CDR3 is TGTGCCAGCAGCACCAACGGGGATAGTAGCGGGAGAGATACGCAGTATTTT.

This clonotype was detected a few times. This chain uses TRBV18 with TRBJ2-7, with 8 bases lining up with TRBD1. CDR1 KGHSH and CDR2 LQKENI come from the germline V gene. V was clipped by 4 bases and J by 3 bases; unmatched bases: 5. The CDR3 is 14 amino acids. The CDR3 DNA is TGTGCCAGCTCACTAGACGGACAGGGCTACGAGCAGTACTTC. Protein product: CASSLDGQGYEQYF. Complete variable domain (other parts from reference TRBV18 and TRBJ2-7): NAGVMQNPRHLVRRRGQEARLRCSPMKGHSHVYWYRQLPEEGLKFMVYLQKENIIDESGMPKERFSAEFPKEGPSILRIQQVVRGDSAAYFCASSLDGQGYEQYFGPGTRLTVT.

This clonotype was seen many times. V gene TRBV20-1 combines with J gene TRBJ1-2; TRBD1 aligns across 12 bases. The V gene end was trimmed by 3 bases and the J gene end by 8 bases; junction bases not matched to a gene: 13. This CDR3 spans 16 amino acids. Germline V lookup: CDR1 DFQATT, CDR2 SNEGSKA (reference sequence). This chain's CDR3 is CSASEPGQGARRGYTF. DNA of the CDR3: TGCAGTGCTAGTGAGCCGGGACAGGGGGCGCGTAGAGGCTACACCTTC.

The sample holds a few counts of this clonotype. This chain links TRBV20-1 with TRBJ2-7; D not resolved. The V gene lost 3 bases and the J gene lost 2 bases, with 14 bases spanning the gap. The CDR3 is 14 residues long. CDR1 and CDR2 (germline): DFQATT, SNEGSKA (reference sequence). The DNA for the CDR3 is TGCAGTGCTAGTGGGTTGAGGCAGACCTACGAGCAGTACTTC. It codes for CSASGLRQTYEQYF.

This clonotype was detected many times. The V and J genes are TRBV20-1 and TRBJ2-1; D uncertain. Trimming cost V 2 bases and J 4 bases, with 9 bases left between them. The V gene's germline CDR1 is DFQATT and CDR2 SNEGSKA (reference sequence). The CDR3 is made up of 13 amino acids. The CDR3: CSARRGAYNEQFF. The CDR3 coding sequence is TGCAGTGCTAGACGAGGAGCTTACAATGAGCAGTTCTTC.

CDR3 DNA: TGTGCCAGCAGGAAGACAGTATCTCGGGACCAGTACTTC. Protein sequence: CASRKTVSRDQYF. V and J are TRBV2 and TRBJ2-5; possibly TRBD1 or TRBD2 for D (5 bases each). V dropped 6 bases and J dropped 10 bases, with 18 bases sitting between them. The CDR3 is 13 residues long. The germline CDR1 and CDR2 sequences are SNHLY and FYNNEI. Together with reference TRBV2 and TRBJ2-5, the CDR3 gives the full variable domain: EPEVTQTPSHQVTQMGQEVILRCVPISNHLYFYWYRQILGQKVEFLVSFYNNEISEKSEIFDDQFSVERPDGSNFTLKIRSTKLEDSAMYFCASRKTVSRDQYFGPGTRLLVL.

This clonotype was seen ten or more times. The CDR3 spells CASSLGTGYQPQHF. The CDR3 DNA is TGTGCCAGCAGCTTGGGGACCGGCTATCAGCCCCAGCATTTT. The chain recombines TRBV5-6 with TRBJ1-5; D ambiguous. Per the germline V gene, CDR1 is SGHDT and CDR2 is YYEEEE. V was pared by 0 bases and J by 5 bases, with 9 bases between. This CDR3 is 14 amino acids long.